Following are 12 T cell receptor beta chains from one sample sequenced in a study of OX40 agonist ivuxolimab in advanced cancers. Produced via immunoSEQ multiplex PCR; TCRdb's table is partial and in-frame only. The repertoire includes tens of thousands of clones, 80% to 90% of them detected once, and roughly 1.7% sits in the top ten. The sequences come from CD4+ or CD8+ T cells sorted from blood, collected in a trial of the OX40 agonist ivuxolimab. These receptors were collected from an adult with an advanced solid tumor such as melanoma, head and neck, liver or kidney cancer.

This chain joins TRBV18 and TRBJ1-4, with a possible D match to TRBD1 (6 bases). Looked up from germline, CDR1 is KGHSH and CDR2 is LQKENI. Trimming cost V 2 bases and J 4 bases, with 14 bases left between them. The CDR3 is 16 residues long. CDR3 nucleotide sequence: TGTGCCAGCTCACCAGGCTGGGGGCCCGGTAATGAAAAACTGTTTTTT. Encoded protein: CASSPGWGPGNEKLFF.

The J gene is TRBJ2-7, the V gene TRBV7-8, with 7 bases identical to TRBD1. The trim removed 3 bases at V and 7 bases at J, leaving 3 bases unmatched. This CDR3 has 12 amino acids. CDR1 and CDR2 (germline): SGHVS, FQNEAQ. CDR3 residues: CASSFSDREQYF. The CDR3 DNA reads as TGTGCCAGCAGCTTTTCGGACAGGGAGCAGTACTTC.

The V gene is TRBV5-1, the J gene TRBJ2-5; possibly TRBD1 for D (5 bases). This CDR3 region has 16 residues. V shed 4 bases and J shed 2 bases, with 18 bases lying between them. CDR1 is SGHRS, CDR2 YFSETQ, per germline. The DNA of the CDR3 is TGCGCCAGCAGCAACGCATACAAGACAGATCAAGAGACCCAGTACTTC. Amino acids: CASSNAYKTDQETQYF.

The CDR3: CASSVFEGLGETQYF. CDR3 nucleotide sequence: TGTGCCAGCAGCGTATTCGAGGGATTAGGAGAGACCCAGTACTTC. This rearrangement joins TRBV9 to TRBJ2-5, with D possibly TRBD2 on 5 matching bases. CDR3 length: 15 amino acids. V lost 1 base to trimming and J lost 4 bases, with 14 bases between them. The germline CDR1 and CDR2 sequences are SGDLS and YYNGEE.

As concerns this clone: The sample holds other DNA sequences that translate to the same CDR3. The rearrangement joins TRBV5-1 to TRBJ2-3; no clear D gene. The CDR3 runs 15 residues. The V end was cut by 0 bases, the J end by 1 base, with 9 bases between. CDR1 and CDR2 (germline): SGHRS, YFSETQ. CDR3 sequence reads: CASSLEGRRTDTQYF. The CDR3 DNA follows: TGCGCCAGCAGCTTGGAGGGCCGCCGCACAGATACGCAGTATTTT.

The chain joins TRBV5-4 to TRBJ2-7, with 8 bases fitting TRBD2. The CDR3 is 15 amino acids. In germline, CDR1 is SGHNT, CDR2 YYREEE (reference sequence). With V trimmed by 0 bases and J by 1 base, 3 bases remained unmatched. The CDR3 protein is CASSLAGGASYEQYF. CDR3 DNA: TGTGCCAGCAGCTTGGCCGGGGGGGCATCCTACGAGCAGTACTTC.

For this clone: Other DNA sequences in the same sample also yield this CDR3. The gene calls are TRBV5-1 and TRBJ2-5; 13 bases are a match to TRBD2. Looked up from germline, CDR1 is SGHRS and CDR2 is YFSETQ. Trimming took 7 bases from V and 4 from J; bases not matched to a gene: 1. The CDR3 runs to 13 residues. The CDR3 here is CASRLAGGETQYF. The CDR3 DNA follows: TGCGCCAGCCGACTAGCGGGGGGAGAGACCCAGTACTTC.

This chain connects TRBV29-1 to TRBJ2-1; TRBD2 matches 12 bases. This CDR3 spans 14 amino acids. Germline lookup yields CDR1 SQVTM and CDR2 ANQGSEA. V dropped 8 bases and J dropped 6; count of bases not matched to a gene: 8. As DNA, the CDR3 is TGCAGCTCCACCAGGACTAGCGGGGTCAATGAGCAGTTCTTC. It encodes CSSTRTSGVNEQFF.

The V and J genes are TRBV11-2 and TRBJ2-5, with 12 bases matching TRBD2. The CDR3 covers 17 residues. The V gene's germline CDR1 is SGHAT and CDR2 FQNNGV. V dropped 3 bases and J dropped 2; count of bases not matched to a gene: 7. The CDR3 here is CASSFETSGGMQETQYF. The CDR3 DNA reads TGTGCCAGCAGCTTTGAGACTAGCGGGGGAATGCAAGAGACCCAGTACTTC.

CDR3 sequence reads: CASSQDAGDGSSPLHF. The CDR3 DNA sequence: TGCGCCAGCAGCCAGGACGCGGGGGACGGATCATCACCCCTCCACTTT. J is TRBJ1-6 and V is TRBV5-1, with a possible D match to TRBD1 (5 bases). There are 16 residues in the CDR3. The ends were cut back, 4 bases at V and 10 bases at J, with 21 bases in the middle. Germline lookup yields CDR1 SGHRS and CDR2 YFSETQ.

The rearrangement joins TRBV28 to TRBJ2-7; tentative D call: TRBD1 (6 bases). V was shortened by 7 bases and J by 0 bases, with 16 bases between the two germline ends. Per germline, CDR1 MDHEN and CDR2 SYDVKM. This CDR3 contains 15 residues. The CDR3 bases are TGTGCCAGCACTCCTGGTGGGGGCCTCTCCTACGAGCAGTACTTC. It is translated as CASTPGGGLSYEQYF.

The rearrangement links TRBV27 to TRBJ2-2; 10 bases are shared with TRBD2. V lost 8 bases and J lost 3; bases outside the gene matches: 6. CDR1 MNHEY and CDR2 SMNVEV come from the germline V gene (reference sequence). The CDR3 consists of 15 residues. In DNA form, the CDR3 reads TGTGCCAGCGGTAGCGGGGGGTCTTACACCGGGGAGCTGTTTTTT. It is translated as CASGSGGSYTGELFF.